This TCR beta chain was sequenced during a study of T cells in women clearing cervical HPV infection. Study-level information: Blood came at first lesion visit for cases, post-clearance for controls.

Each participant carried one incident cervical HPV16 infection only. Average input was around 1,200 ng genomic DNA for immunoSEQ TCR beta CDR3 amplification. The data were produced by immunoSEQ multiplex PCR, yet TCRdb's version contains in-frame clones alone and is incomplete. Recorded here are tens of thousands of clones; the top ten clones represent roughly 1.2%. Concerning this clone itself: Its target is not known. The observed sequence ends 3 residues before the CDR3 terminus, with the missing tail filled in from the germline J gene.

Study-wide results and caveats: Cases carried less TRBV6-7 than controls: about 0.1% versus 0.15%.

The CDR3 has 11 amino acids. Trimming stripped 10 bases from V and 4 bases from J, with 10 bases between. Germline V lookup: CDR1 LNHDA, CDR2 SQIVND (reference sequence). The specimen sequenced was blood buffy coat. The chain recombines TRBV19 with TRBJ1-1; D is undetermined. The sequence came from a woman between 18 and 70 years old with a cervical HPV16 infection that either progressed to CIN3+ or cleared (not recorded which). The sequenced part of the CDR3 DNA is TGTGCCACCTATGGTGCCACTGAA. Protein sequence: CATYGATE. The whole CDR3 is CATYGATEAFF.